The 17 T cell receptor beta chains presented below share a single source sample, sequenced in a study of patients and donors after allogeneic stem cell transplantation. TCRdb reprocessed the RT-PCR reads with MiXCR, giving one entry per CDR3 protein. The profile shows about 160,000 distinct CDR3 sequences, about a third of them singletons. The specimen sequenced was blood, either unsorted or a sorted T cell fraction (not recorded which). These receptor sequences come from a human donor who was either an allogeneic HSCT recipient or a stem cell or donor lymphocyte infusion donor (not recorded which). It is not recorded whose cells these are; they may come from a transplant donor.

The sample holds a few counts of this clonotype. V usage is TRBV6-5 and J usage is TRBJ1-5; perhaps TRBD1 as D (5 bases). From germline, CDR1 is MNHEY and CDR2 SVGAGI. The CDR3 extends over 14 amino acids. The V and J ends lost 2 bases and 1 base respectively, with 6 bases between them. The CDR3 bases are TGTGCCAGCAGTTACGGGGGAAGCAATCAGCCCCAGCATTTT. It specifies CASSYGGSNQPQHF.

CDR3 coding DNA: TGTGCCAGCAGCTTGGAACGGGGCACTGAAGCTTTCTTT. Translation gives CASSLERGTEAFF. The rearrangement links TRBV5-8 to TRBJ1-1; no clear D gene. Trimming cost V 0 bases and J 4 bases, with 7 bases left between them. This CDR3 comprises 13 residues. Per the germline V gene, CDR1 is SGHTS and CDR2 is YDEGEE.

The chain joins TRBV6-5 to TRBJ1-1, with no clear D. The CDR3 has 13 residues. Per germline, CDR1 MNHEY and CDR2 SVGAGI. V dropped 7 bases and J dropped 5 bases, with 14 bases sitting between them. The CDR3 DNA reads TGTGCCAGCACGAACGGGCGGGGTACTGAAGCTTTCTTT. It yields the protein CASTNGRGTEAFF.

Many counts were recorded for this clonotype. The chain carries TRBV12-3 or TRBV12-4 and TRBJ1-6, with D possibly TRBD1 on 5 matching bases. Trimming removed 6 bases from V and 8 bases from J, with 17 bases in between. This CDR3 spans 15 amino acids. The CDR3 DNA follows: TGTGCCAGCAGGCCGCCCGGGGCAAAAGATTCACCCCTCCACTTT. Protein sequence: CASRPPGAKDSPLHF.

The CDR3: CASSLRGDAQETQYF. CDR3 bases: TGTGCCAGCAGCCTCCGGGGGGACGCTCAAGAGACCCAGTACTTC. This chain joins TRBV2 and TRBJ2-5; 7 nucleotides line up with TRBD2. Trimming cost V 6 bases and J 2 bases; bases outside gene matches: 9. This CDR3 is built from 15 residues. The germline V gene has CDR1 SNHLY and CDR2 FYNNEI.

The chain is built from TRBV28 and TRBJ1-1; no clear D gene. Germline V lookup: CDR1 MDHEN, CDR2 SYDVKM. V lost 3 bases to trimming and J lost 4 bases, with 15 bases between them. CDR3 length: 15 amino acids. CDR3 region: CASSFFLKMSTEAFF. CDR3 nucleotides: TGTGCCAGCAGTTTTTTTTTAAAGATGAGCACTGAAGCTTTCTTT.

The CDR3 spells CASSYSGRANEKLFF. The CDR3 DNA is TGTGCCAGCAGTTACTCCGGCAGGGCCAATGAAAAACTGTTTTTT. The chain joins TRBV6-5 to TRBJ1-4; perhaps TRBD1 as D (5 bases). Trimming pared 0 bases from V and 5 bases from J, leaving 10 bases between. The CDR3 runs 15 residues. Germline V gene data show CDR1 as MNHEY and CDR2 as SVGAGI.

The rearrangement links TRBV7-2 to TRBJ2-3; D call uncertain. This CDR3 has 15 amino acids. Germline-derived CDR1 and CDR2 are SGHTA and FQGNSA. Trimming stripped 1 base from V and 0 bases from J, with 8 bases between. CDR3 sequence: CASSLDGASTDTQYF. The CDR3 DNA follows: TGTGCCAGCAGCTTAGATGGCGCAAGCACAGATACGCAGTATTTT.

V and J are TRBV4-3 and TRBJ1-2; 7 positions match TRBD1. Losses at the gene ends were 0 bases for V and 0 bases for J; bases not matched to a gene: 7. The CDR3 extends over 17 amino acids. Per germline, CDR1 LGHNA and CDR2 YSLEER. CDR3 protein: CASSQDFGDSPNYGYTF. Here the CDR3 DNA reads TGCGCCAGCAGCCAAGATTTTGGGGACAGTCCTAACTATGGCTACACCTTC.

The J gene is TRBJ2-1, the V gene TRBV6-5; TRBD1 matches 11 bases. V gave up 5 bases and J gave up 2 bases; unmatched junction bases: 8. Germline CDR1 reads MNHEY; CDR2 reads SVGAGI. The CDR3 runs to 17 residues. CDR3: CASSRTGTGGPYNEQFF. In nucleotides, the CDR3 is TGTGCCAGCAGTAGAACCGGGACAGGGGGTCCCTACAATGAGCAGTTCTTC.

The V call is TRBV29-1, the J call TRBJ1-2, with 9 bases fitting TRBD1. The germline gives CDR1 SQVTM, CDR2 ANQGSEA. V dropped 5 bases and J dropped 4; count of bases not matched to a gene: 2. The CDR3 extends over 12 amino acids. The CDR3 reads CSVPQGAYGYTF. DNA of the CDR3: TGCAGCGTTCCACAGGGGGCCTATGGCTACACCTTC.

This clonotype was seen a few times. The V call is TRBV12-3 or TRBV12-4, the J call TRBJ1-5; D gene unclear. The CDR3 runs to 16 residues. Trimming cost V 6 bases and J 0 bases, with 15 bases left between them. In DNA form, the CDR3 reads TGTGCCAGCAGCTCCGGGGTATCCTATAGCAATCAGCCCCAGCATTTT. The encoded protein is CASSSGVSYSNQPQHF.

The chain links TRBV9 to TRBJ2-5, with TRBD1 identical over 7 bases. The CDR3 is 16 amino acids. Germline assignment: CDR1 SGDLS and CDR2 YYNGEE. Losses at the gene ends were 4 bases for V and 2 bases for J; bases not matched to a gene: 11. The CDR3 DNA follows: TGTGCCAGCAGCAGAAACAGGGGATTACCTCAAGAGACCCAGTACTTC. Protein sequence: CASSRNRGLPQETQYF.

This chain connects TRBV10-3 to TRBJ2-1, with D possibly matching TRBD2 (5 bases). Per germline, CDR1 ENHRY and CDR2 SYGVKD. V lost 6 bases and J lost 9, with 15 bases in between. CDR3 size: 13 residues. CDR3 amino acids: CAISGHFGGEQFF. The CDR3 coding sequence is TGTGCCATCAGCGGGCACTTTGGAGGTGAGCAGTTCTTC.

This chain connects TRBV7-2 to TRBJ1-6; 9 positions match TRBD1. V was pared by 6 bases and J by 0 bases, with 3 bases of the junction left unmatched. Germline CDR1 is SGHTA and CDR2 is FQGNSA. This CDR3 has 16 residues. CDR3 residues: CASRRDRVSYNSPLHF. CDR3 DNA sequence: TGTGCCAGCAGGCGGGACAGGGTCTCCTATAATTCACCCCTCCACTTT.

The CDR3 spells CASSLYRGYTEAFF. The CDR3 DNA follows: TGCGCCAGCAGCTTGTACAGGGGCTACACTGAAGCTTTCTTT. V and J are TRBV5-1 and TRBJ1-1; 7 bases map to TRBD1. J gave up 3 bases and V 1 base, and 3 bases lay outside the gene matches. This CDR3 comprises 14 residues. Germline CDR1 and CDR2: SGHRS and YFSETQ. The full variable domain, its missing parts supplied by reference TRBV5-1 and TRBJ1-1, is KAGVTQTPRYLIKTRGQQVTLSCSPISGHRSVSWYQQTPGQGLQFLFEYFSETQRNKGNFPGRFSGRQFSNSRSEMNVSTLELGDSALYLCASSLYRGYTEAFFGQGTRLTVV.

The rearrangement joins TRBV27 to TRBJ2-6; no reliable D call. The CDR3 spans 17 residues. Germline V lookup: CDR1 MNHEY, CDR2 SMNVEV (reference sequence). The germline V and J ends were trimmed by 7 bases and 4 bases, with 20 bases remaining between them. As DNA, the CDR3 is TGTGCCAGCACCGATTCCCCCCGCCCTAGGGGGGCCAACGTCCTGACTTTC. It encodes CASTDSPRPRGANVLTF. The whole variable domain, remainder taken from reference TRBV27 and TRBJ2-6, is EAQVTQNPRYLITVTGKKLTVTCSQNMNHEYMSWYRQDPGLGLRQIYYSMNVEVTDKGDVPEGYKVSRKEKRNFPLILESPSPNQTSLYFCASTDSPRPRGANVLTFGAGSRLTVL.